This is a list of T cell receptor beta chains from one sample in a study of blood T cells in healthy people across ages. Via MiXCR, TCRdb re-called the 5' RACE reads, giving one row per CDR3 protein. The table records around 1,500,000 distinct CDR3 sequences, 42% of them present only once. Sequencing used blood. The receptors shown here come from a woman younger than 30 in good health. The CDR3 runs from the conserved cysteine through the conserved F or W. D genes are given only for firm matches. The size entry is marked missing in some rows and otherwise reads once, few, many or a size class.

size: .
V: TRBV2
D: .
J: TRBJ2-3
DNA: TGTGCCAGCAGTGTGGCGATCGCAGATACGCAGTATTTT
CDR3: CASSVAIADTQYF

size: few
V: TRBV9
D: .
J: TRBJ2-7
DNA: TGTGCCAGCAGCGCCGACAGCCTAAGCTCCTACGAGCAGTACTTC
CDR3: CASSADSLSSYEQYF

size: .
V: TRBV6-1
D: .
J: TRBJ1-2
DNA: TGTGCCAGCAGTGAAAATGGGGGCTATGGCTACACCTTC
CDR3: CASSENGGYGYTF

size: few
V: TRBV7-9
D: TRBD1
J: TRBJ1-2
DNA: TGTGCCAGCAGCTCCGCCGGGACAGGGAGCTATGGCTACACCTTC
CDR3: CASSSAGTGSYGYTF

size: .
V: TRBV3-1
D: .
J: TRBJ2-3
DNA: TGTGCCAGCAGCCAACCCGGGACGGGCACAGATACGCAGTATTTT
CDR3: CASSQPGTGTDTQYF

size: .
V: TRBV6-1
D: .
J: TRBJ2-2
DNA: TGTGCCAGCGTCGAGTACACTAGCACCGGGGAGCTGTTTTTT
CDR3: CASVEYTSTGELFF

size: .
V: TRBV11-2
D: TRBD1
J: TRBJ2-1
DNA: TGTGCCAGCAGCCGAGGTGGGACAGTGGATGAGCAGTTCTTC
CDR3: CASSRGGTVDEQFF

size: .
V: TRBV11-2
D: .
J: TRBJ2-3
DNA: TGTGCCAGCAGCTTGGTAATCTCAGATACGCAGTATTTT
CDR3: CASSLVISDTQYF

size: few
V: TRBV7-2
D: TRBD2
J: TRBJ2-5
DNA: TGTGCCAGCAGCTGGGGACTAGCGGGAGGGCCCTGGGAGACCCAGTACTTC
CDR3: CASSWGLAGGPWETQYF

size: .
V: TRBV27
D: TRBD2
J: TRBJ2-3
DNA: TGTGCCAGCATCTCTTTGGGGACTAGCGGTATTCGCAGGGATACGCAGTATTTT
CDR3: CASISLGTSGIRRDTQYF

size: few
V: TRBV3-1
D: TRBD1
J: TRBJ2-2
DNA: TGTGCCAGCAGCCAGGGGACAGTCTCCGGGGAGCTGTTTTTT
CDR3: CASSQGTVSGELFF

size: once
V: TRBV6-1
D: .
J: TRBJ2-2
DNA: TGTGCCAGCAGTGAGGAACTCGGGACCCCCGGGGAGCTGTTTTTT
CDR3: CASSEELGTPGELFF

size: few
V: TRBV25-1
D: TRBD1
J: TRBJ2-7
DNA: TGTGCCAGCAGTGAGTTTACCGGGACAGGGGCCTACGAGCAGTACTTC
CDR3: CASSEFTGTGAYEQYF

size: .
V: TRBV27
D: TRBD2
J: TRBJ2-1
DNA: TGTGCCAGCAGTTCCCCAGCGGGAGGATCCTACAATGAGCAGTTCTTC
CDR3: CASSSPAGGSYNEQFF

size: .
V: TRBV5-1
D: .
J: TRBJ1-4
DNA: TGCGCCAGCAGCTGGGAGAATGAAAAACTGTTTTTT
CDR3: CASSWENEKLFF

size: .
V: TRBV11-2
D: .
J: TRBJ2-3
DNA: TGTGCCAGCAGCTCACGGGGCGGGTGGGGGTCAGATACGCAGTATTTT
CDR3: CASSSRGGWGSDTQYF

size: .
V: TRBV3-1
D: .
J: TRBJ2-7
DNA: TGTGCCAGCAGCCAAGTGACAGCCTCCTCCTACGAGCAGTACTTC
CDR3: CASSQVTASSYEQYF

size: .
V: TRBV10-3
D: .
J: TRBJ2-1
DNA: TGTGCCATCAGCAATACAGATTACAATGAGCAGTTCTTC
CDR3: CAISNTDYNEQFF

size: few
V: TRBV6-2/TRBV6-3
D: TRBD2
J: TRBJ2-4
DNA: TGTGCCAGCGGCCGCAGTTTGGCTAGCGGGGGGGCCGGGGCCAAAAACATTCAGTACTTC
CDR3: CASGRSLASGGAGAKNIQYF

size: few
V: TRBV5-1
D: TRBD1
J: TRBJ1-5
DNA: TGCGCCAGCAGCGCCACAGGGGCTCTCAATCAGCCCCAGCATTTT
CDR3: CASSATGALNQPQHF

size: .
V: TRBV20-1
D: TRBD2
J: TRBJ2-3
DNA: TGCAGTGCCCCCCGACTAGCGGGAGAGGCCACAGATACGCAGTATTTT
CDR3: CSAPRLAGEATDTQYF

size: .
V: TRBV9
D: .
J: TRBJ1-3
DNA: TGTGCCAGCAGCGTAGAGGGCAGTTACTCTGGAAACACCATATATTTT
CDR3: CASSVEGSYSGNTIYF

size: few
V: TRBV6-5
D: .
J: TRBJ2-7
DNA: TGTGCCAGCAGTGACCGGAGAGACGAGCAGTACTTC
CDR3: CASSDRRDEQYF

size: .
V: TRBV30
D: .
J: TRBJ2-1
DNA: TGTGCCTGGAGTGAAAATCTCTCCTACAATGAGCAGTTCTTC
CDR3: CAWSENLSYNEQFF

size: .
V: TRBV30
D: .
J: TRBJ1-5
DNA: TGTGCCTGGAGTGAGGGCAATAATCAGCCCCAGCATTTT
CDR3: CAWSEGNNQPQHF

size: .
V: TRBV7-9
D: TRBD1
J: TRBJ1-1
DNA: TGTTCCAGCAGCCCGGGGACAGGGATGAACACTGAAGCTTTCTTT
CDR3: CSSSPGTGMNTEAFF

size: .
V: TRBV7-3
D: TRBD1
J: TRBJ1-3
DNA: TGTGCCAGCAGCTTACAGGGGGGAGCTGGAAACACCATATATTTT
CDR3: CASSLQGGAGNTIYF

size: .
V: TRBV20-1
D: TRBD1
J: TRBJ1-5
DNA: TGCAGTACCGGGACAGGGAATCAGCCCCAGCATTTT
CDR3: CSTGTGNQPQHF

size: .
V: TRBV11-2
D: .
J: TRBJ2-7
DNA: TGTGCCAGCAGCAGCGTTGGGTCCTACGAGCAGTACTTC
CDR3: CASSSVGSYEQYF

size: few
V: TRBV20-1
D: TRBD1
J: TRBJ1-2
DNA: TGCAGTGCAACCCCGTCGGGACAGGGATCCTACACCTTC
CDR3: CSATPSGQGSYTF

size: few
V: TRBV11-1
D: TRBD1
J: TRBJ2-1
DNA: TGTGCCAGCAGCTTAGGGGCCCTAGACAGGGCTGATGAGCAGTTCTTC
CDR3: CASSLGALDRADEQFF

size: few
V: TRBV20-1
D: TRBD1
J: TRBJ2-7
DNA: TGCAGTGCTAGACCCCGGGACAGGGGAGTACCCTACGAGCAGTACTTC
CDR3: CSARPRDRGVPYEQYF

size: .
V: TRBV3-1
D: TRBD2
J: TRBJ2-1
DNA: TGTGCCAGCAGCCAAGGCCCCCTCCCACGGAGCGAGCGGGGAACCTACAATGAGCAGTTCTTC
CDR3: CASSQGPLPRSERGTYNEQFF

size: many
V: TRBV7-9
D: .
J: TRBJ2-7
DNA: TGCGCCAGCAGCCCCCGACCCTCCTACGAGCAGTACTTC
CDR3: CASSPRPSYEQYF

size: .
V: TRBV2
D: .
J: TRBJ1-2
DNA: TGTGCCAGCACGGGGGCAGCCTATGGCTACACCTTC
CDR3: CASTGAAYGYTF

size: few
V: TRBV13
D: .
J: TRBJ1-1
DNA: TGTGCCAGCAGCTTGCCGGGGATGTTTGGCACTGAAGCTTTCTTT
CDR3: CASSLPGMFGTEAFF

size: .
V: TRBV9
D: .
J: TRBJ2-5
DNA: TGTGCCAGCAGCCCCCGTTCAGGGGAAGAAGAGACCCAGTACTTC
CDR3: CASSPRSGEEETQYF

size: .
V: TRBV3-1
D: .
J: TRBJ2-5
DNA: TGTGCCAGCAGCGCTAGGACATCCGAAGAGACCCAGTACTTC
CDR3: CASSARTSEETQYF

size: .
V: TRBV12-3/TRBV12-4
D: TRBD1
J: TRBJ1-2
DNA: TGTGCCAGCAGTCAATGGACAGGGACAAGCGGCTACACCTTC
CDR3: CASSQWTGTSGYTF

size: .
V: TRBV24-1
D: TRBD1
J: TRBJ2-1
DNA: TGTGCCACCAGTGACCCCGGGACAGGGGGCGGAGATGAGCAGTTCTTC
CDR3: CATSDPGTGGGDEQFF

size: many
V: TRBV2
D: .
J: TRBJ2-7
DNA: TGTGCCAGCAGGAGGAGATCGAACACCTACGAGCAGTACTTC
CDR3: CASRRRSNTYEQYF

size: .
V: TRBV5-1
D: .
J: TRBJ2-5
DNA: TGCGCCAGCAGCTTGGCCTCGGTAGCGGTAGGGGGTGAGACCCAGTACTTC
CDR3: CASSLASVAVGGETQYF

size: few
V: TRBV20-1
D: TRBD2
J: TRBJ2-3
DNA: TGCAGTGCTAGTCTTCCGGGAGGAGCAGATACGCAGTATTTT
CDR3: CSASLPGGADTQYF

size: few
V: TRBV20-1
D: .
J: TRBJ2-1
DNA: TGCAGTGCTAGCCGCACAGATCGGCCCTACAATGAGCAGTTCTTC
CDR3: CSASRTDRPYNEQFF

size: few
V: TRBV6-4
D: TRBD1
J: TRBJ2-3
DNA: TGTGCCAGTGACGGGACAGGGGGCGCAGATACGCAGTATTTT
CDR3: CASDGTGGADTQYF

size: many
V: TRBV6-1
D: .
J: TRBJ2-1
DNA: TGTGCCAGCAGTCGACTGGACAATGAGCAGTTCTTC
CDR3: CASSRLDNEQFF

size: .
V: TRBV25-1
D: .
J: TRBJ2-5
DNA: TGTGCCAGCAGTGGGCATGGCCTTAAGGAGACCCAGTACTTC
CDR3: CASSGHGLKETQYF

size: .
V: TRBV5-1
D: TRBD2
J: TRBJ2-7
DNA: TGCGCCAGCAGCATCACTAGCGGGGGGTTAAATGAGCAGTACTTC
CDR3: CASSITSGGLNEQYF

size: .
V: TRBV5-1
D: .
J: TRBJ1-4
DNA: TGCGCCAGCAGCTTGGCCCCTTCAACTAATGAAAAACTGTTTTTT
CDR3: CASSLAPSTNEKLFF

size: .
V: TRBV7-2
D: TRBD2
J: TRBJ2-7
DNA: TGTGCCAGCAGCCAAGGGTGGGGGACTACCTACGAGCAGTACTTC
CDR3: CASSQGWGTTYEQYF

size: .
V: TRBV10-3
D: .
J: TRBJ2-5
DNA: TGTGCCATCAGCGAGGATGCGACCCAGTACTTC
CDR3: CAISEDATQYF

size: .
V: TRBV29-1
D: .
J: TRBJ2-2
DNA: TGCAGCGTTGGTGGAGCCGCGAACACCGGGGAGCTGTTTTTT
CDR3: CSVGGAANTGELFF

size: .
V: TRBV12-3/TRBV12-4
D: .
J: TRBJ2-6
DNA: TGTGCCGGCTCGACCCGGACAGCTGGGGCCAACGTCCTGACTTTC
CDR3: CAGSTRTAGANVLTF